This paragraph reports one TCR beta chain. The antigen remains undetermined. This PCR relied on a set of 60 Vbeta primers and 13 Jbeta primers. TCRdb keeps only in-frame clones here, not all; method: immunoSEQ multiplex PCR. The sample includes 100,000 to 150,000 clones, roughly 70% of them seen just once. Germline V lookup: CDR1 MGHRA, CDR2 YSYEKL. V trimming: 4 bases; J trimming: 5 bases; junction bases outside the gene matches: 3. The CDR3 loop spans 13 amino acids. This sample is drawn from a study of cytomegalovirus exposure and HLA in healthy donors. Overall study findings and caveats: For cytomegalovirus status, the classifier reportedly gave diagnoses with high specificity and sensitivity. HLA allele associations emerged for around 15,000 TCR beta sequences in a later analysis, at 0.05 false discovery rate. Listed as cytomegalovirus-associated were more than 150 TCR beta chains.

This rearrangement joins TRBV4-1 to TRBJ2-7; TRBD1 matches at 9 bases. Sample: PBMCs. The sequence was obtained from a man between 35 and 55 years old in good health and CMV-seropositive. The CDR3 protein is CASSPRQGDEQYF. The CDR3 region has the DNA TGCGCCAGCAGCCCACGACAGGGGGACGAGCAGTACTTC.